The T cell receptor (beta chain) described here comes from a study of T cells in narcolepsy. Study context: Healthy controls were enrolled alongside patients with narcolepsy type 1 or type 2. Study-wide results and limits: Healthy controls reportedly lacked the autoreactive clonotypes serially found in patients' blood.

The CDR3 covers 12 residues. CDR1 and CDR2 from the germline V gene are SGHVS and FQNEAQ. V gave up 5 bases and J gave up 5 bases, with 8 bases separating them. Points on this clone: What it binds is not known.

The method was immunoSEQ multiplex PCR; TCRdb's version includes in-frame clones alone and lacks a portion of them. This table holds about 22,000 clones, about 81% found once. The sample comprised memory (CD45RA-) CD4+ T cells from blood. The chain combines TRBV7-8 with TRBJ2-3; D gene ambiguous. The receptor's source is a human donor in good health. DNA for the CDR3: TGTGCCAGCAGCGCACGTGGAGATACGCAGTATTTT. It codes for CASSARGDTQYF.